Described below is a single T cell receptor beta chain sequence and its context. The clone's antigen remains unknown. No much larger clone is present one base from it, and per-base qualities are unavailable. This sample is drawn from a study of T cell clonotyping in hematopoietic cell transplantation (dated by TCRdb to about 2021). Background on the whole study: In the study, roughly 140 blood samples were gathered from 35 consecutive transplant recipients and their related donors. Patients were recruited between late 2015 and 2017 and followed until September 2020 or death. The paper as a whole reports these results and caveats: After transplant, TCR diversity in recipients dropped, and pathologically expanded clonotypes climbed progressively between day 30 and day 180. Recipient repertoires showed only a small fraction of overlap with donor repertoires, and over 95% appeared de novo at the given depth. Sample size was limited, and cells were not sorted, so CD4 and CD8 repertoire contributions could not be separated. Donor and pretransplant recipient Inverse Simpson Index values predicted broader posttransplant TCR repertoire diversity.

From its cysteine to its phenylalanine, the CDR3 spans 13 amino acids. The sequence is cut down to CDR3 DNA, 39 bases in frame from base 1. In the germline V gene, CDR1 corresponds to LGHNA and CDR2 to YSLEER. The junction shows trimming of 1 base on V and 13 bases on J, and the gene matches do not reach 6 bases of it. The sample's time point, from its label and the paper: 180 days after allo-HCT. Blood from recipients was drawn roughly 28 days before transplant, then again at days 30, 100 and 180 after transplant. Nuclei Lysis Solution was used to extract genomic DNA from fresh or cryopreserved unfractionated peripheral blood mononuclear cells. With the immunoSEQ assay, which is a bias-controlled multiplex PCR relying on V- and J-specific primers, TCR beta CDR3 regions were amplified from genomic DNA. A second PCR step added a proprietary barcode and Illumina adapter sequences to the CDR3 amplicons. CDR3 libraries were sequenced on an Illumina MiSeq instrument. On the authors' methods: immunoSEQ Analyzer 3.0 was used for export and quality control, with R Bioconductor and Immunarch used for downstream analyses. Only productive rearrangements within the normalized downsampled data set were used in the calculation of repertoire metrics. Clonotypes larger than 5 templates in the normalized cohort were defined as pathologically expanded. The Inverse Simpson Index was used to measure repertoire diversity. To capture all clonotypes, CMV-specificity analyses were performed on the non-normalized data set. Entries here come from immuneACCESS through TCRdb and include only in-frame sequences with V and J called. Some clones fail to appear in such tables; in the studies checked, an unresolved V gene covers under half of the shortfall, and the cause of the remainder is unknown. V and J calls and clone size are as listed in that table; D and trimming were resolved from the DNA. This sample lists some 11,000 clones; roughly 90% were detected once. About two fifths of the sample lies in the top ten.

This TCR came from a male patient between 55 and 70 years old who had an allogeneic stem cell transplant from an unrelated donor, so the T cells may come from the graft donor. Some clones in this sample may be carry-over from other donors' samples. The specimen was PBMCs, collected 180 days after allogeneic stem cell transplant. The chain employs TRBV4-3 and TRBJ1-1, and 10 junction bases match TRBD1. The DNA reads TGCGCCAGCAGCCAAGGGCGGGACAGGGGAGGTTTCTTT. This translates into CASSQGRDRGGFF.